One T cell receptor (beta chain) is described in this entry. What it binds is not known. Time point indicated: patch test 3, about 24 weeks after DPC sensitization. Treatment of the sample: therapeutic diphenylcyclopropenone sensitization with weekly scalp DPC. Participating donors were patients with alopecia, aged 18 to 70 years, considered appropriate candidates for DPC. The data originate from a study of human T cells and chemical hapten exposure. Broader study findings: Patch test score was positively correlated with the counts of TCRs that had expanded at PT1. DPC sensitization left the count of TCRs above 1 in 1000 unchanged.

TCRdb processed the RACE reads anew with MiXCR; each CDR3 protein has one entry. This sample has roughly 100,000 distinct CDR3 sequences, with roughly a third found just once. The V gene end was trimmed by 4 bases and the J gene end by 0 bases; junction bases not matched to a gene: 10. Per the germline V gene, CDR1 is SGHDT and CDR2 is YYEEEE. The CDR3 covers 18 residues. The sample in question was whole blood, obtained in connection with sensitization to the hapten diphenylcyclopropenone (DPC). This rearrangement joins TRBV5-6 to TRBJ2-6, with TRBD1 identical over 7 bases. The sequence was obtained from a man aged 40-50 years with alopecia areata. Some clones in this sample may be carry-over from other donors' samples. The CDR3 coding sequence is TGTGCCAGCAGCCCCTTGACAGGGTCATTCTCTGGGGCCAACGTCCTGACTTTC. Translated, it gives CASSPLTGSFSGANVLTF.